This T cell receptor beta chain was obtained from a study of blood T cell repertoires in COVID-19. Participant-given clinical history determined each cohort assignment. This clone was picked up a small number of times. In the study's own analysis: Cell counts per sample came from amplifying reference gene primers. Here immunoSEQ multiplex PCR was the method, and the copy in TCRdb shows in-frame clones only, minus some. V and J calls and clone size are copied from that table; D and trimming were computed from the DNA. The profile shows around 260,000 clones, 84% of them singletons. The sequencing input was PBMCs or T cells enriched from blood (not recorded which). The TCR was taken from a man under 40 with acute COVID-19.

CDR3 bases: TGTGCCAGCAGCTTGCAGGGGATCACCGGGGAGCTGTTTTTT. Amino acids: CASSLQGITGELFF. J is TRBJ2-2 and V is TRBV7-9, with a possible D match to TRBD1 (6 bases). Deletions cut 3 bases from V and 4 bases from J, with 9 bases between. Germline CDR1 reads SEHNR; CDR2 reads FQNEAQ (reference sequence). CDR3 size: 14 residues.